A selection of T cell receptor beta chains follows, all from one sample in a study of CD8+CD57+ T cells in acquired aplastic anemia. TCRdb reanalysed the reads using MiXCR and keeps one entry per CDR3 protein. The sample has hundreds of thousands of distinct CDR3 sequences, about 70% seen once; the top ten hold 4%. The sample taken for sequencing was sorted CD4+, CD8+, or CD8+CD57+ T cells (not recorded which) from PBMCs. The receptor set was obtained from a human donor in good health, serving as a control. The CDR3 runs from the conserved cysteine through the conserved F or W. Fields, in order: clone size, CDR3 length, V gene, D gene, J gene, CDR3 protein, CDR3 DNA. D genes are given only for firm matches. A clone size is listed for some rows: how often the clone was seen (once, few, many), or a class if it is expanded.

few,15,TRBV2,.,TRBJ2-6,CASSELGFGANVLTF,TGTGCCAGCAGCGAATTAGGTTTTGGGGCCAACGTCCTGACTTTC
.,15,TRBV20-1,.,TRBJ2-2,CSATPAGTNAGELFF,TGCAGTGCTACCCCTGCGGGGACGAACGCCGGGGAGCTGTTTTTT
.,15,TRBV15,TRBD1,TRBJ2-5,CATSRTRSRGETQYF,TGTGCCACCAGCAGAACCCGGAGCAGGGGGGAGACCCAGTACTTC
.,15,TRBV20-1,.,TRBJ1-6,CSATTTRPTDSPLHF,TGCAGTGCTACCACTACGAGACCCACAGATTCACCCCTCCACTTT
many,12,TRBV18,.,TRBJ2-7,CASSPESSEQYF,TGTGCCAGCTCACCAGAATCGTCTGAGCAGTACTTC
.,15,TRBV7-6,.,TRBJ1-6,CASSRRTATDAFFHF,TGTGCCAGCAGCCGGAGGACAGCCACTGACGCTTTCTTTCACTTT
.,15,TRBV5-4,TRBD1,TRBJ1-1,CASSRDRGVNTEAFF,TGTGCCAGCAGCCGGGACAGGGGCGTTAACACTGAAGCTTTCTTT
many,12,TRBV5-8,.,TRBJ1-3,CASSGDGNTIYF,TGTGCCAGCAGCGGGGACGGAAACACCATATATTTT
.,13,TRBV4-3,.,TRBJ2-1,CASSEPGLGEQFF,TGCGCCAGCAGTGAGCCCGGACTTGGTGAGCAGTTCTTC
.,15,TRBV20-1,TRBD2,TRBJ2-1,CSAGGSSGGGNEQFF,TGCAGTGCTGGAGGGTCTAGCGGGGGGGGCAATGAGCAGTTCTTC
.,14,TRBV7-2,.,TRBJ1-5,CASSSTGNSQPQHF,TGTGCCAGCAGCTCTACAGGGAACAGTCAGCCCCAGCATTTT
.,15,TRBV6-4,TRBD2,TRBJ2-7,CASHLTGGGAGEQYF,TGTGCCAGCCACTTGACTGGCGGGGGGGCAGGGGAGCAGTACTTC
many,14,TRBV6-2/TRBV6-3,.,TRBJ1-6,CASPQVPRDSPLHF,TGTGCCAGCCCACAGGTTCCAAGGGATTCACCCCTCCACTTT
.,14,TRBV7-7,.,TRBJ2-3,CASVLRNGGNQPQF,TGTGCTAGCGTCCTACGGAACGGGGGCAATCAGCCCCAGTTT
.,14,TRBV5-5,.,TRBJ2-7,CASSSDGRSYEQYF,TGCGCCAGCAGCTCGGACGGCAGGTCCTACGAGCAGTACTTC
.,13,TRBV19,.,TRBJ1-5,CASSRKLGQPQHF,TGTGCCAGTAGTCGGAAGTTGGGTCAGCCCCAGCACTTT